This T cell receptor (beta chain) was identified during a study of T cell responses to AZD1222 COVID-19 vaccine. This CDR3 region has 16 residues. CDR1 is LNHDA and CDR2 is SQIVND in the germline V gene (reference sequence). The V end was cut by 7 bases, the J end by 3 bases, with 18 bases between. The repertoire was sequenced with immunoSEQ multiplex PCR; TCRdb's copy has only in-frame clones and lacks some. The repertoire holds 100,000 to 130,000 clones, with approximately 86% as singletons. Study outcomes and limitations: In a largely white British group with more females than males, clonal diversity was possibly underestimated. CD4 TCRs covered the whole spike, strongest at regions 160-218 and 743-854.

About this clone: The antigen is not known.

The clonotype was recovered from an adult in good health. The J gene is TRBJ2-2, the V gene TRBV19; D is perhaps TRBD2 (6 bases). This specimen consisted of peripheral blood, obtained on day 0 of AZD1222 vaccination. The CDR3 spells CASMSAGQGDTGELFF. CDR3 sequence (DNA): TGTGCCAGTATGTCCGCGGGGCAGGGTGACACCGGGGAGCTGTTTTTT. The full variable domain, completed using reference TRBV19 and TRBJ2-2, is DGGITQSPKYLFRKEGQNVTLSCEQNLNHDAMYWYRQDPGQGLRLIYYSQIVNDFQKGDIAEGYSVSREKKESFPLTVTSAQKNPTAFYLCASMSAGQGDTGELFFGEGSRLTVL.